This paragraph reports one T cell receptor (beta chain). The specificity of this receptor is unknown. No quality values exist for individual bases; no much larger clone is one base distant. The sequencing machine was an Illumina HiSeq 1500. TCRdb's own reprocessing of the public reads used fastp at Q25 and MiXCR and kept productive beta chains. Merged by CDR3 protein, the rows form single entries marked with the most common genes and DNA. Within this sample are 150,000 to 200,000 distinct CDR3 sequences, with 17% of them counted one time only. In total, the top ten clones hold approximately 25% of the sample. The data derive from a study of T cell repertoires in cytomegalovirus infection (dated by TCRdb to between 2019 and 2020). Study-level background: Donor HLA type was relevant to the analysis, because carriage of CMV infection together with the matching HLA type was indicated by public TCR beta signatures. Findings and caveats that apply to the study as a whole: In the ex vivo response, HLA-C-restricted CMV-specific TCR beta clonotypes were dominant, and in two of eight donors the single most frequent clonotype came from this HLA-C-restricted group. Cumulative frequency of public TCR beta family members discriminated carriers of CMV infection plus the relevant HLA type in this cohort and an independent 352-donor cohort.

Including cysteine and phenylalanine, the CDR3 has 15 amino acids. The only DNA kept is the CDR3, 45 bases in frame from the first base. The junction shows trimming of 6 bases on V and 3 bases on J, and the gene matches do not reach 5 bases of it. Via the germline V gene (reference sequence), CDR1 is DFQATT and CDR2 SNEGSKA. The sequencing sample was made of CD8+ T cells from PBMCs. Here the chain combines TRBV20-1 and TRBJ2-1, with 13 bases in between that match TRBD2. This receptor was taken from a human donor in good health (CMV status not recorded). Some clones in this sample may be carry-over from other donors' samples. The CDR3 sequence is CSARTSGGLYNEQFF. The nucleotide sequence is TGCAGTGCCCGGACTAGCGGGGGTCTCTACAATGAGCAGTTCTTC.